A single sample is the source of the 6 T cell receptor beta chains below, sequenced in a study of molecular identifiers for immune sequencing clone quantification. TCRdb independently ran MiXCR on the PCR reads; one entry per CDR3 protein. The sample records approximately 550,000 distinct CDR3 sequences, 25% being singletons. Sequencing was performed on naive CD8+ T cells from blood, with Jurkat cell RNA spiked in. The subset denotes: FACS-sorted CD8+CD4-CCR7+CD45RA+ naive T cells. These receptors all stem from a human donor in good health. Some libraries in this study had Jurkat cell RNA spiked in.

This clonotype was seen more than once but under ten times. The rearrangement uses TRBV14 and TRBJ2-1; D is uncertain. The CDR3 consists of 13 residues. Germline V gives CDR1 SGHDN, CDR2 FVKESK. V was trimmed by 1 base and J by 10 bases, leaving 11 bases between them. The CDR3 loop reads CASSQAGVREQFF. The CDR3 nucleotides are TGTGCCAGCAGCCAAGCTGGAGTCCGGGAGCAGTTCTTC.

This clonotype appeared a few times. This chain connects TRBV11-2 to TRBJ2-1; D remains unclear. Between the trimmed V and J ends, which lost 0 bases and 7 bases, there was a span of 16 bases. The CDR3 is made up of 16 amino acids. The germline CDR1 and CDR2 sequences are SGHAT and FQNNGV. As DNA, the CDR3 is TGTGCCAGCAGCTTAGAAGCCTACGGAAACTTTAATGAGCAGTTCTTC. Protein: CASSLEAYGNFNEQFF.

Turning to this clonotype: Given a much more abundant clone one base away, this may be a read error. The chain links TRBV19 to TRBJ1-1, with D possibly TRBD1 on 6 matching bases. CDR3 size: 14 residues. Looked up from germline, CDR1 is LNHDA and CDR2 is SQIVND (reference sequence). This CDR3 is CARSISGAGTEAFF. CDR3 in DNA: TGTGCCAGGAGTATCTCAGGGGCGGGGACTGAAGCTTTCTTT.

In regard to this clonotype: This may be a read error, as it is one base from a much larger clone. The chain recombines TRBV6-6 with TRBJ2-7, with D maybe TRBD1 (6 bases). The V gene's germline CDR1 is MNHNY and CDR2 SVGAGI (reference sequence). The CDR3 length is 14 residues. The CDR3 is CASSYHREQVEQSF. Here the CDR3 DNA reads TGTGCCAGCAGTTACCACAGGGAGCAGGTCGAGCAGTCCTTC.

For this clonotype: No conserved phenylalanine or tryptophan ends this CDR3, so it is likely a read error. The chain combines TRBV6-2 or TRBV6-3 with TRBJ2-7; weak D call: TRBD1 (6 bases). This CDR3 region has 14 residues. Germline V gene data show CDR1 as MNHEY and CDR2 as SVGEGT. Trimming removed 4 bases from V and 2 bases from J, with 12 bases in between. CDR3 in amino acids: CASSSGQRPYEQYI. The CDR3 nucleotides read TGTGCCAGCAGTTCCGGACAGCGCCCCTACGAGCAGTACATC.

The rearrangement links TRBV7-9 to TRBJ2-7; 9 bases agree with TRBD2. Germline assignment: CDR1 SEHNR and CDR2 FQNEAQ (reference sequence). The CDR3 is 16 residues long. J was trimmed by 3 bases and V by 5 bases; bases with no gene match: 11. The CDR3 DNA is TGTGCCAGCAGCAGAGCGTTGGGACTAGCAGGCTACGAGCAGTACTTC. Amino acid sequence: CASSRALGLAGYEQYF.